These T cell receptor beta chains were read from a single sample in a study of T cells in Graves' hyperthyroidism and ophthalmopathy. TCRdb processed the multiplex PCR reads anew with MiXCR; each CDR3 protein has one entry. Of some 250,000 distinct CDR3 sequences listed, roughly 14% were seen once; the top ten hold roughly 13%. The sequenced sample consisted of blood. These receptors were obtained from a woman aged 40 to 55 with Graves' hyperthyroidism that later progressed to Graves' ophthalmopathy. Each CDR3 is given with its conserved first and last residue. The order of the fields is clone size, V gene, D gene, J gene, CDR3 protein, CDR3 DNA. The D gene is left open where the match is weak. Rows give clone size only sometimes, using once, few, many, or a class for an expanded clone.

>many|TRBV7-9|-|TRBJ1-1
CASSFWGSPEAFF
TGTGCCAGCAGCTTCTGGGGGAGCCCTGAAGCTTTCTTT
>many|TRBV3-1|-|TRBJ2-1
CASSQDWGKAGNEQFF
TGTGCCAGCAGCCAAGATTGGGGGAAGGCGGGCAATGAGCAGTTCTTC
>many|TRBV28|TRBD1|TRBJ1-3
CASSSTGESGNTIYF
TGTGCCAGCAGTTCCACAGGGGAATCTGGAAACACCATATATTTT
>few|TRBV27|TRBD2|TRBJ2-1
CASSPGGVEQFF
TGTGCCAGCAGTCCCGGGGGGGTTGAGCAGTTCTTC
>many|TRBV4-2|TRBD2|TRBJ2-2
CASSQPVAGSNTGELFF
TGTGCCAGCAGCCAACCAGTAGCGGGTTCGAACACCGGGGAGCTGTTTTTT
>once|TRBV10-3|-|TRBJ2-6
CAISESTGANVLTF
TGTGCCATCAGTGAGTCGACTGGGGCCAACGTCCTGACTTTC
>few|TRBV27|-|TRBJ2-7
CASSPTRGKREQYF
TGTGCCAGCAGCCCGACCCGGGGAAAACGCGAGCAGTACTTC
>many|TRBV4-1|TRBD1|TRBJ2-2
CASRQQQGVGELFF
TGCGCCAGCAGACAACAACAGGGGGTCGGGGAGCTGTTTTTT
>few|TRBV7-9|TRBD2|TRBJ2-3
CASSLATSGRTRQWTDTQYF
TGTGCCAGCAGCTTAGCGACTAGCGGGAGGACCCGTCAATGGACAGATACGCAGTATTTT
>few|TRBV10-3|TRBD1|TRBJ2-7
CAINVGTGIREQYF
TGTGCCATCAACGTCGGGACAGGAATTCGTGAGCAGTACTTC
>-|TRBV28|TRBD2|TRBJ2-5
CASNLGGLAGKETQYF
TGTGCCAGCAATCTGGGGGGACTAGCGGGAAAAGAGACCCAGTACTTC
>many|TRBV7-9|TRBD1|TRBJ1-4
CASSRGQGSVGVTNEKLFF
TGTGCCAGCAGTCGTGGACAGGGCTCCGTCGGCGTAACTAATGAAAAACTGTTTTTT
>many|TRBV3-1|-|TRBJ2-3
CASSQSVDTQYF
TGTGCCAGCAGCCAGAGCGTAGATACGCAGTATTTT
>many|TRBV10-3|-|TRBJ2-7
CAISESAQGPYEQYF
TGTGCCATCAGTGAGTCGGCCCAGGGACCCTACGAGCAGTACTTC
>many|TRBV30|-|TRBJ1-1
CAWSVRGATEAFF
TGTGCCTGGAGTGTACGGGGGGCGACTGAAGCTTTCTTT
>many|TRBV5-1|-|TRBJ2-7
CASSTSGDSLGSGYEQYF
TGCGCCAGCAGCACCTCCGGCGACAGCCTCGGTTCGGGATACGAGCAGTACTTC
>many|TRBV10-3|-|TRBJ2-3
CAISRGYTDTQYF
TGTGCCATCAGTCGCGGGTACACAGATACGCAGTATTTT
>many|TRBV29-1|-|TRBJ2-5
CSVAWDVVRQETQYF
TGCAGCGTTGCCTGGGACGTCGTTCGCCAAGAGACCCAGTACTTC
>many|TRBV28|TRBD1|TRBJ1-5
CASRPGQSLNQPQHF
TGTGCCAGCAGACCGGGACAGTCCCTCAATCAGCCCCAGCATTTT
>many|TRBV6-1|-|TRBJ2-2
CASSYFVEVGAGELFF
TGTGCCAGCAGTTATTTCGTTGAGGTGGGGGCCGGGGAGCTGTTTTTT
>many|TRBV10-3|-|TRBJ2-7
CAMGSGHYEQYF
TGTGCCATGGGGTCGGGCCACTACGAGCAGTACTTC
>many|TRBV2|TRBD2|TRBJ2-5
CASDGQDLPGLAGQWETQYF
TGTGCCAGCGACGGACAGGATTTACCGGGACTAGCGGGGCAGTGGGAGACCCAGTACTTC
>many|TRBV6-2/TRBV6-3|TRBD2|TRBJ2-3
CASSYSIALTSESSTDTQYF
TGTGCCAGCAGTTACTCGATAGCTTTGACTAGCGAATCGAGCACAGATACGCAGTATTTT
>many|TRBV15|-|TRBJ1-5
CATSMGGGVDQPQHF
TGTGCCACCAGCATGGGTGGTGGGGTGGACCAGCCCCAGCATTTT
>many|TRBV27|TRBD1|TRBJ2-5
CASSPGTDQETQYF
TGTGCCAGCAGTCCAGGGACAGACCAAGAGACCCAGTACTTC